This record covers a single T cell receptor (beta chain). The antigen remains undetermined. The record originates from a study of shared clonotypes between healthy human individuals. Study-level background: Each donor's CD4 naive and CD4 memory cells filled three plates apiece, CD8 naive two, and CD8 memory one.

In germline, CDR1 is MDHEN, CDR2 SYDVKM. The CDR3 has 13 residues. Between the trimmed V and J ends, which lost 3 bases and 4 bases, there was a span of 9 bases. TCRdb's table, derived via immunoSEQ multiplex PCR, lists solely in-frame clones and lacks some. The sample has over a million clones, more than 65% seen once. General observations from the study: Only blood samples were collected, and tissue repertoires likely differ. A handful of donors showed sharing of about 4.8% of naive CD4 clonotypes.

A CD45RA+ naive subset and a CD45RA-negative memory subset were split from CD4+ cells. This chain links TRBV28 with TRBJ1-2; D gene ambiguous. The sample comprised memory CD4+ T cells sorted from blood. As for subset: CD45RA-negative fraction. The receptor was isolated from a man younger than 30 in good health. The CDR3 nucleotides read TGTGCCAGCAGTTTTCTGGGTCTCTATGGCTACACCTTC. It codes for CASSFLGLYGYTF.